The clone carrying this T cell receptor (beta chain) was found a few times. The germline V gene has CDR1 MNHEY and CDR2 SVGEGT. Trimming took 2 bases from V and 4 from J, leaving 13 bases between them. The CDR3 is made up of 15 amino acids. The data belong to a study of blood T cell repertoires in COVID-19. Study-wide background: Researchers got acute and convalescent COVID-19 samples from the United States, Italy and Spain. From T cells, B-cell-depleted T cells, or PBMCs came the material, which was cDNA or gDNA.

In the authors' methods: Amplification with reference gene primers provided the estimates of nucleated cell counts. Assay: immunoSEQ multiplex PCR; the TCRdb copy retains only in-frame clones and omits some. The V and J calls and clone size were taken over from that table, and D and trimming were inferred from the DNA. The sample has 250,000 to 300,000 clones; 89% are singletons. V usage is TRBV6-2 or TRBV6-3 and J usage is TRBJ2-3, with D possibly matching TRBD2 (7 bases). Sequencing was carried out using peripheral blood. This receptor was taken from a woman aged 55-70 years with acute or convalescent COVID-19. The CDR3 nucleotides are TGTGCCAGCAGTTACCTCGCGGGGGCATCAGATACGCAGTATTTT. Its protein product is CASSYLAGASDTQYF.